The T cell receptor beta chain described here comes from a study of Graves' ophthalmopathy and Graves' hyperthyroidism. Amplification targeted the TCR beta CDR3 regions, with RNA transcripts as the source material. RT-PCR in the first round used HTBI primers; a second-round multiplex PCR followed. Each CDR3 protein gets one entry after TCRdb re-called the multiplex PCR reads with MiXCR. The data show about 240,000 distinct CDR3 sequences, less than 55% seen once. The germline V gene has CDR1 SGHAT and CDR2 FQNNGV. The CDR3 consists of 14 residues. Trimming left V 5 bases short and J 5 bases short, with 12 bases between.

This sequence joins TRBV11-2 and TRBJ1-4; D unresolved. The sequenced sample was peripheral blood. This TCR derives from an adult man with Graves' ophthalmopathy. The CDR3 loop is CASSAIRQNEKLFF. CDR3 bases: TGTGCCAGCAGCGCTATCCGCCAAAATGAAAAACTGTTTTTT. The full variable domain, its missing parts supplied by reference TRBV11-2 and TRBJ1-4, is EAGVAQSPRYKIIEKRQSVAFWCNPISGHATLYWYQQILGQGPKLLIQFQNNGVVDDSQLPKDRFSAERLKGVDSTLKIQPAKLEDSAVYLCASSAIRQNEKLFFGSGTQLSVL.